The entry below gives a single T cell receptor (beta chain) sequence along with its context. The antigen is unknown. The CDR3 contains 15 residues. With 1 base clipped from V and 4 bases from J, the junction kept 2 bases outside the gene matches. Germline V CDR1 and CDR2: LGHNA, YNFKEQ. Original processing methods: ImmunoSEQ only sent back junction sequences with no quality scores, so filtering was done differently. Clones were read by immunoSEQ multiplex PCR, and TCRdb kept only the in-frame ones, dropping some. V, J and clone size derive from that table, while D and trimming were established from the DNA sequence. The table records hundreds of thousands of clones, around 73% of them present only once. The data derive from a study of shared clonotypes between healthy human individuals. For the study at large: CD4 naive cells filled three plates per donor, CD4 memory three, CD8 naive two and CD8 memory one.

Study-wide results and limits: Around 5% of naive CD4 clonotypes were common to four donors. Clonotype sharing among donors, it was expected, would be affected by sequencing depth.

The TCR comes from a woman under 40 in good health. J is TRBJ1-5 and V is TRBV4-2, with 9 bases identical to TRBD1. The sequencing sample was made of memory CD4+ T cells sorted from blood. Subset given: CD45RA-negative fraction. CDR3 nucleotide sequence: TGTGCCAGCAGCCAAGGGACAGGGGAGAATCAGCCCCAGCATTTT. Its protein is CASSQGTGENQPQHF.